Listed below are T cell receptor beta chains from one sample, sequenced in a study of shared clonotypes between healthy human individuals. Here immunoSEQ multiplex PCR was the method, and the copy in TCRdb shows in-frame clones only, minus some. Of approximately 980,000 clones listed, roughly 72% are singletons. Sequenced input: memory CD4+ T cells sorted from blood. Source of these receptors: a man between 18 and 35 years old in good health. Both conserved end residues are part of each CDR3. D genes are given only for firm matches. Clone size appears in some rows only: once, few, many, or a class for an expanded clone.

j_call v_call d_call clone_size cdr3_nt cdr3_aa
TRBJ1-1 TRBV18 NA few TGTGCCAGCTCACCAATCGGCAGGCAAACAAACACTGAAGCTTTCTTT CASSPIGRQTNTEAFF
TRBJ1-1 TRBV7-2 NA NA TGTGCCAGCAGCTTGGTGACAGACGGGAACACTGAAGCTTTCTTT CASSLVTDGNTEAFF
TRBJ2-1 TRBV6-1 TRBD1 NA TGTGCCAGCAGGAGACAGGGTGCGGATGAGCAGTTCTTC CASRRQGADEQFF
TRBJ2-3 TRBV27 TRBD2 once TGTGCCAGCAGTATGACTAGCGGGAGGGCCGCAGATACGCAGTATTTT CASSMTSGRAADTQYF
TRBJ2-5 TRBV5-1 TRBD1 NA TGCGCCAGCAGCGTAAGGACAGGGGTTTTAGAGACCCAGTACTTC CASSVRTGVLETQYF
TRBJ2-1 TRBV18 TRBD2 NA TGTGCCAGCTCACCACCTGCGGGAGGCAGCTCCTACAATGAGCAGTTCTTC CASSPPAGGSSYNEQFF
TRBJ1-1 TRBV5-6 TRBD1 NA TGTGCCAGCAGCTTGGAGGCAGGGGGTCGGCGAATGACTGAAGCTTTCTTT CASSLEAGGRRMTEAFF
TRBJ2-5 TRBV10-2 NA NA TGCGCCAGCAGAGGGTTCCCTGTGGCGGAGACCCAGTACTTC CASRGFPVAETQYF
TRBJ2-5 TRBV7-6 NA few TGTGCCAGCAGCATACAAGAGACCCAGTACTTC CASSIQETQYF
TRBJ2-7 TRBV6-1 TRBD2 NA TGTGCCAGCAGTGATATGGGACTAGCGGCCTACGAGCAGTACTTC CASSDMGLAAYEQYF
TRBJ1-1 TRBV5-1 NA NA TGCGCCAGCGCTGAAGCGTGGGGAGGTGGTGAAGCTTTCTTT CASAEAWGGGEAFF
TRBJ1-5 TRBV6-1 TRBD1 NA TGTGCCACCTCTATCGGGACAGTGAATCAGCCCCAGCATTTT CATSIGTVNQPQHF
TRBJ2-6 TRBV19 NA once TGTGCCAGTAGCGGGGCGTTGAGGGCTGGGGCCAACGTCCTGACTTTC CASSGALRAGANVLTF
TRBJ2-3 TRBV10-1 TRBD2 NA TGCGCCAGCAGTGAGTCGAAAGCGGGGGGGGGCGATACGCAGTATTTT CASSESKAGGGDTQYF
TRBJ2-1 TRBV30 NA NA TGTGCCTGGAGTGTACGACTAGGCAATGAGCAGTTCTTC CAWSVRLGNEQFF
TRBJ2-7 TRBV6-5 TRBD1 NA TGTGCCAGCAGTTACTCGACAGGGGGCCGGGAGCAGTACTTC CASSYSTGGREQYF
TRBJ2-7 TRBV12-5 NA NA TGTGCTAGTGGTCGCGCAACCGGGACATATAACTACGAGCAGTACTTC CASGRATGTYNYEQYF
TRBJ2-7 TRBV14 TRBD2 NA TGTGCCAGCAGCCATTCAGGACTAGCGCGGTCCGAGCAGTACTTC CASSHSGLARSEQYF
TRBJ1-5 TRBV7-9 NA NA TGTGCCAGCAGCTTTGAAGGGAGCAATCAGCCCCAGCATTTT CASSFEGSNQPQHF
TRBJ2-2 TRBV10-3 NA NA TGTGCCATCGCCGATATAGCGAACACCGGGGAGCTGTTTTTT CAIADIANTGELFF
TRBJ1-1 TRBV6-1 NA few TGTGCCAGCAGGAGGGGACCCAGCACTGAAGCTTTCTTT CASRRGPSTEAFF
TRBJ2-1 TRBV30 NA NA TGTGCCTGGAACGCCCAGGAGGTCGGTGAGCAGTTCTTC CAWNAQEVGEQFF
TRBJ2-7 TRBV18 TRBD1 once TGTGCCAGCTCACCTCTACAGGGGAAAATATCCTACGAGCAGTACTTC CASSPLQGKISYEQYF
TRBJ1-6 TRBV7-9 TRBD1 NA TGTGCCAGCAGCGAGGGACAGGGTGGTCCCCTCCACTTT CASSEGQGGPLHF
TRBJ1-1 TRBV30 TRBD1 NA TGTGCCTGGACCCGCCGGGACAGGGGCGCTGAAGCTTTCTTT CAWTRRDRGAEAFF
TRBJ1-1 TRBV5-1 TRBD1 NA TGCGCCAGCAGAGCACAGGGGGCGGATGGCCCAGCTTTCTTT CASRAQGADGPAFF
TRBJ2-7 TRBV5-1 NA once TGCGCCAGCAGCTTGGCTGTGGGCCAGCGCGAGCAGTACTTC CASSLAVGQREQYF
TRBJ2-5 TRBV7-2 NA NA TGTGCCAGCAGCTTATCCCGTCAAGAGACCCAGTACTTC CASSLSRQETQYF
TRBJ1-6 TRBV9 NA NA TGTGCCAGCAGCGTAGTTCCCACGGGTTCACCCCTCCACTTT CASSVVPTGSPLHF
TRBJ2-5 TRBV5-1 TRBD2 NA TGCGCCAGCAGCGCTCGGACTAGCGGGGGGACCGAGACCCAGTACTTC CASSARTSGGTETQYF
TRBJ2-1 TRBV5-6 NA NA TGTGCCAGCAGCCCTAGGGGGGTTCTATACAATGAGCAGTTCTTC CASSPRGVLYNEQFF
TRBJ2-7 TRBV5-4 TRBD1 NA TGTGCCAGCAGCACCGGGACAGGGGCTTTCGAGCAGTACTTC CASSTGTGAFEQYF
TRBJ1-5 TRBV28 TRBD1 NA TGTGCCAGCAGTATACCGGACAGGGGTCCGGGGCAGCCCCAGCATTTT CASSIPDRGPGQPQHF
TRBJ1-6 TRBV21-1 NA few TGTGCCAGCAGCAATGGGACAGGGGAGGAGGATTCACCCCTCCACTTT CASSNGTGEEDSPLHF
TRBJ2-7 TRBV9 NA NA TGTGCCAGCAGCGTAGAGTCTAGCACAGCGTCCGAGCAGTACTTC CASSVESSTASEQYF
TRBJ2-1 TRBV14 NA NA TGTGCCAGCAGCCAAGAGTCGGGCCCGGAGTTCTTC CASSQESGPEFF
TRBJ1-5 TRBV28 TRBD1 few TGTGCCAGCAGTTTTGGACAGGTCGGGCAGCCCCAGCATTTT CASSFGQVGQPQHF
TRBJ2-1 TRBV7-2 NA NA TGTGCCAGCAGCTTAGCGAGGACCAGAACTCATGAGCAGTTCTTC CASSLARTRTHEQFF